Each of the 28 T cell receptor beta chains below was sequenced from the same sample in a study of cytomegalovirus exposure and HLA in healthy donors. The PCR contained 60 Vbeta and 13 Jbeta primers. Assay used: immunoSEQ multiplex PCR; TCRdb lists only in-frame clones, some missing. This table holds some 170,000 clones, 70% to 85% found once. Sequenced sample: PBMCs. The receptors here all came from a woman aged 25 to 39 in good health and CMV-seronegative.

The chain recombines TRBV15 with TRBJ2-7; D perhaps matches TRBD2 (5 bases). This CDR3 is built from 15 residues. V was trimmed by 1 base and J by 0 bases, leaving 10 bases between them. The germline V gene has CDR1 LNHNV and CDR2 YYDKDF (reference sequence). CDR3 nucleotides: TGTGCCACCAGCAGAGCGGGGTTCGGCTCCTACGAGCAGTACTTC. Its protein is CATSRAGFGSYEQYF.

V is TRBV5-6 and J is TRBJ2-7; TRBD2 is a possible D gene (5 bases). Trimming removed 4 bases from V and 1 base from J, with 12 bases in between. CDR1 and CDR2 from the germline V gene are SGHDT and YYEEEE. The CDR3 is 14 residues long. Written as DNA, the CDR3 is TGTGCCAGCAGCACCGGACTTCATTCCTACGAGCAGTACTTC. Its protein is CASSTGLHSYEQYF.

CDR3 DNA: TGTGCCAGCAGTCCTCAACGAGGGGAGCAGTTCTTC. This gives the protein CASSPQRGEQFF. The chain employs TRBV27 and TRBJ2-1; tentatively, D is TRBD2 (5 bases). Trimming took 5 bases from V and 10 from J, leaving 12 bases between them. The CDR3 spans 12 residues. Germline V gene lookup returns CDR1 MNHEY and CDR2 SMNVEV (reference sequence).

The chain links TRBV5-1 to TRBJ2-1, with 14 bases that match TRBD2. Germline CDR1 is SGHRS and CDR2 is YFSETQ. V shed 5 bases, J shed 0 bases, and the junction held 1 base outside the gene matches. The CDR3 runs 16 residues. The CDR3 DNA sequence: TGCGCCAGCAGAGGGACTAGCGGGAGCTCCTACAATGAGCAGTTCTTC. This translates into CASRGTSGSSYNEQFF.

J is TRBJ2-7 and V is TRBV7-6; TRBD2 matches 14 bases. CDR1 SGHVS and CDR2 FNYEAQ come from the germline V gene. This CDR3 comprises 16 residues. J lost 2 bases, V lost 4 bases, and 4 bases had no gene match. CDR3 in DNA: TGTGCCAGCAGCTGGGGGACTAGCGGGAGTACCTACGAGCAGTACTTC. Protein: CASSWGTSGSTYEQYF. Full variable domain (remainder filled in from reference TRBV7-6 and TRBJ2-7): GAGVSQSPRYKVTKRGQDVALRCDPISGHVSLYWYRQALGQGPEFLTYFNYEAQQDKSGLPNDRFSAERPEGSISTLTIQRTEQRDSAMYRCASSWGTSGSTYEQYFGPGTRLTVT.

J is TRBJ1-1 and V is TRBV7-8, with D possibly TRBD1 on 5 matching bases. The V end was cut by 1 base, the J end by 3 bases, with 12 bases between. The germline V gene encodes CDR1 SGHVS and CDR2 FQNEAQ. This CDR3 contains 15 residues. CDR3 protein: CASSLDVGGDTEAFF. CDR3 sequence (DNA): TGTGCCAGCAGCTTAGACGTCGGGGGGGACACTGAAGCTTTCTTT.

The chain joins TRBV19 to TRBJ2-7; 10 nucleotides agree with TRBD2. Germline V gene sequence: CDR1 LNHDA, CDR2 SQIVND (reference sequence). J was trimmed by 6 bases and V by 10 bases; bases with no gene match: 12. There are 14 residues in the CDR3. The chain's CDR3 is CATSSGAGGREQYF. The CDR3 DNA sequence: TGTGCCACCTCAAGCGGAGCGGGGGGGCGCGAGCAGTACTTC. The variable domain in full, with the rest retrieved from reference TRBV19 and TRBJ2-7, is DGGITQSPKYLFRKEGQNVTLSCEQNLNHDAMYWYRQDPGQGLRLIYYSQIVNDFQKGDIAEGYSVSREKKESFPLTVTSAQKNPTAFYLCATSSGAGGREQYFGPGTRLTVT.

The rearrangement joins TRBV9 to TRBJ1-2; D is possibly TRBD1 (5 bases). CDR3 length: 14 residues. CDR1 SGDLS and CDR2 YYNGEE come from the germline V gene. V was pared by 3 bases and J by 0 bases, with 9 bases between. CDR3 nucleotide sequence: TGTGCCAGCAGCGGGACAATGCCTAACTATGGCTACACCTTC. Its protein product is CASSGTMPNYGYTF. Full variable domain (missing parts from reference TRBV9 and TRBJ1-2): DSGVTQTPKHLITATGQRVTLRCSPRSGDLSVYWYQQSLDQGLQFLIQYYNGEERAKGNILERFSAQQFPDLHSELNLSSLELGDSALYFCASSGTMPNYGYTFGSGTRLTVV.

The chain employs TRBV6-5 and TRBJ1-1; 11 bases line up with TRBD1. Losses at the gene ends were 7 bases for V and 4 bases for J; bases not matched to a gene: 8. CDR1 and CDR2 (germline): MNHEY, SVGAGI. The CDR3 is 15 residues long. Here the CDR3 DNA reads TGTGCCAGCAACTCCCGGACAGGGGGCGTCACTGAAGCTTTCTTT. Translating it yields CASNSRTGGVTEAFF.

The rearrangement joins TRBV5-1 to TRBJ2-5, with 8 bases aligning to TRBD1. Losses at the gene ends were 4 bases for V and 4 bases for J; bases not matched to a gene: 9. CDR1 is SGHRS and CDR2 is YFSETQ in the germline V gene. The CDR3 loop spans 15 amino acids. The DNA for the CDR3 is TGCGCCAGCAGCCTGACAGGGGCGTCAAGAGAGACCCAGTACTTC. It encodes CASSLTGASRETQYF.

The V and J genes are TRBV2 and TRBJ2-5, with TRBD2 matching over 8 bases. The ends lost 4 bases at V and 5 bases at J; junction bases unmatched: 9. Germline loops: CDR1 SNHLY, CDR2 FYNNEI. The CDR3 covers 15 residues. In DNA, the CDR3 is TGTGCCAGCAGTGTTCAGCCGGGAGGGCCCGAGACCCAGTACTTC. It is translated as CASSVQPGGPETQYF. The full variable domain, rest sourced from reference TRBV2 and TRBJ2-5, is EPEVTQTPSHQVTQMGQEVILRCVPISNHLYFYWYRQILGQKVEFLVSFYNNEISEKSEIFDDQFSVERPDGSNFTLKIRSTKLEDSAMYFCASSVQPGGPETQYFGPGTRLLVL.

The chain uses TRBV10-3 and TRBJ2-3, with D possibly matching TRBD2 (5 bases). The ends were cut back, 11 bases at V and 2 bases at J, with 14 bases in the middle. Germline CDR1 is ENHRY and CDR2 is SYGVKD. The CDR3 contains 13 residues. CDR3 in amino acids: CAAGLVDTDTQYF. The CDR3 nucleotides are TGTGCCGCAGGACTGGTGGACACAGATACGCAGTATTTT.

V usage is TRBV6-1 and J usage is TRBJ2-1; possible D gene TRBD1, 5 bases. Deletions cut 4 bases from V and 0 bases from J, with 10 bases between. The CDR3 is 15 amino acids. Looked up from germline, CDR1 is MNHNS and CDR2 is SASEGT. CDR3 protein: CASSADMSSYNEQFF. Written as DNA, the CDR3 is TGTGCCAGCAGTGCGGACATGAGCTCCTACAATGAGCAGTTCTTC.

The sample holds one count of this clone. The rearrangement uses TRBV5-1 and TRBJ2-7; TRBD2 matches 11 bases. Germline trimming cut 3 bases from V and 0 bases from J; bases unmatched to any gene: 5. The length of the CDR3 is 16 residues. CDR1 is SGHRS, CDR2 YFSETQ, per germline. Here the CDR3 reads CASSWETSGSSYEQYF. In nucleotides, the CDR3 is TGCGCCAGCAGCTGGGAAACTAGCGGGAGCTCCTACGAGCAGTACTTC.

The CDR3 bases are TGTGCCAGCAGTCAGGGACTAGCGGGAAGGAGGCAGTTCTTC. Its protein is CASSQGLAGRRQFF. The chain employs TRBV28 and TRBJ2-1; 13 positions agree with TRBD2. Germline CDR1 MDHEN, CDR2 SYDVKM. Trimming took 5 bases from V and 12 from J; bases not matched to a gene: 7. This CDR3 comprises 14 residues. Full variable domain (outside the CDR3, taken from reference TRBV28 and TRBJ2-1): DVKVTQSSRYLVKRTGEKVFLECVQDMDHENMFWYRQDPGLGLRLIYFSYDVKMKEKGDIPEGYSVSREKKERFSLILESASTNQTSMYLCASSQGLAGRRQFFGPGTRLTVL.

The chain links TRBV5-5 to TRBJ1-5; D unresolved. The V gene lost 4 bases and the J gene lost 0 bases, with 8 bases spanning the gap. The CDR3 covers 14 residues. Germline assignment: CDR1 SGHKS and CDR2 YYEKEE (reference sequence). CDR3 sequence reads: CASSVVYSNQPQHF. The CDR3 DNA reads as TGTGCCAGCAGCGTAGTATATAGCAATCAGCCCCAGCATTTT.

Notes on this clone: This sample includes further DNA sequences coding for the same CDR3. This chain joins TRBV5-1 and TRBJ1-1; 9 bases are shared with TRBD1. After removal of 1 base from V and 7 bases from J, the junction contained 5 bases not matched to a gene. The CDR3 is 14 amino acids. From germline, CDR1 is SGHRS and CDR2 YFSETQ. The CDR3 nucleotides are TGCGCCAGCAGCTTGAGTGGGACAGGGTTTGAAGCTTTCTTT. Translation gives CASSLSGTGFEAFF.

The chain recombines TRBV4-1 with TRBJ2-1, with 7 nucleotides matching TRBD2. This CDR3 comprises 10 residues. Looked up from germline, CDR1 is MGHRA and CDR2 is YSYEKL. Trimming cost V 7 bases and J 12 bases; bases outside gene matches: 3. The CDR3 loop reads CASKAGPQFF. The CDR3 nucleotides are TGCGCCAGCAAAGCGGGACCGCAGTTCTTC.

The chain carries TRBV19 and TRBJ2-7; 9 bases map to TRBD1. With 3 bases clipped from V and 4 bases from J, the junction kept 7 bases outside the gene matches. The length of the CDR3 is 15 residues. Germline lookup yields CDR1 LNHDA and CDR2 SQIVND (reference sequence). The CDR3 protein is CASSIQAGQGYEQYF. The CDR3 DNA reads TGTGCCAGTAGTATTCAAGCGGGACAGGGATACGAGCAGTACTTC. Combining the CDR3 with reference TRBV19 and TRBJ2-7 gives the whole variable domain DGGITQSPKYLFRKEGQNVTLSCEQNLNHDAMYWYRQDPGQGLRLIYYSQIVNDFQKGDIAEGYSVSREKKESFPLTVTSAQKNPTAFYLCASSIQAGQGYEQYFGPGTRLTVT.

The genes are TRBV5-4 and TRBJ2-1; weak D call: TRBD2 (5 bases). Germline lookup yields CDR1 SGHNT and CDR2 YYREEE (reference sequence). CDR3 length: 18 amino acids. Trimming removed 4 bases from V and 0 bases from J, with 20 bases in between. CDR3 nucleotide sequence: TGTGCCAGCAGCAACCGGGCCCGGCGGGCGGACTCCTACAATGAGCAGTTCTTC. Translating gives CASSNRARRADSYNEQFF.

The chain recombines TRBV11-2 with TRBJ2-2, with TRBD2 as a possible D gene (6 bases). V gave up 2 bases and J gave up 1 base, with 11 bases separating them. CDR3 length: 16 amino acids. Looked up from germline, CDR1 is SGHAT and CDR2 is FQNNGV. CDR3 bases: TGTGCCAGCAGCTTACGCGGGAACCTGAACACCGGGGAGCTGTTTTTT. Amino acids: CASSLRGNLNTGELFF.

J is TRBJ2-7 and V is TRBV27, with 7 bases matching TRBD1. CDR3 length: 14 residues. Unmatched junction bases numbered 11, after V lost 6 bases and J lost 6 bases. Germline V gene sequence: CDR1 MNHEY, CDR2 SMNVEV (reference sequence). CDR3 nucleotide sequence: TGTGCCAGCAGACCCGGGACAGCTTTCTCCGAGCAGTACTTC. Translation: CASRPGTAFSEQYF.

The chain has TRBV5-6 and TRBJ1-5; 8 nucleotides agree with TRBD1. Trimming cost V 4 bases and J 7 bases; bases outside gene matches: 7. The CDR3 spans 14 residues. The germline V gene has CDR1 SGHDT and CDR2 YYEEEE. The CDR3 here is CASSTDRGGQPQHF. The CDR3 nucleotides are TGTGCCAGCAGCACAGACAGGGGCGGGCAGCCCCAGCATTTT.

The chain employs TRBV11-1 and TRBJ2-7; D might be TRBD2 (5 bases). The length of the CDR3 is 14 residues. V lost 5 bases and J 3 bases, leaving 14 bases between the germline ends. Per germline, CDR1 SGHAT and CDR2 FQDESV (reference sequence). CDR3 in amino acids: CASSPRGLIYEQYF. The DNA for the CDR3 is TGTGCCAGCAGCCCGCGTGGACTGATCTACGAGCAGTACTTC.

In this sample, this clone turned up once. V is TRBV19 and J is TRBJ1-1; no clear D gene. V lost 7 bases to trimming and J lost 5 bases, with 11 bases between them. CDR3 size: 12 residues. Per germline, CDR1 LNHDA and CDR2 SQIVND (reference sequence). In DNA form, the CDR3 reads TGTGCCAGTAACTCAGCGCGAACTGAAGCTTTCTTT. It translates to CASNSARTEAFF.

This chain uses TRBV6-5 with TRBJ2-7; 7 bases fit TRBD2. The V gene's germline CDR1 is MNHEY and CDR2 SVGAGI. The V and J ends lost 2 bases and 7 bases, in that order; junction bases with no gene match: 11. The CDR3 length is 15 residues. In DNA, the CDR3 is TGTGCCAGCAGTTACGGGGGGGAACGGGTGTGGGAGCAGTACTTC. Translated: CASSYGGERVWEQYF.

This sequence joins TRBV12-5 and TRBJ2-7, with unresolved D. Germline loops: CDR1 LGHNT, CDR2 FRNRAP. The ends were cut back, 2 bases at V and 1 base at J, with 15 bases in the middle. The CDR3 extends over 16 amino acids. The CDR3 loop is CASGLSTTIFSYEQYF. CDR3 in DNA: TGTGCTAGTGGTTTGTCCACTACCATATTTTCCTACGAGCAGTACTTC.

This chain joins TRBV7-9 and TRBJ2-7; 7 bases align to TRBD1. The CDR3 has 14 amino acids. The germline V gene has CDR1 SEHNR and CDR2 FQNEAQ (reference sequence). V lost 1 base and J lost 9; bases outside the gene matches: 9. For the CDR3, the DNA is TGTGCCAGCAGCTTAGATAGACAGGGCGTCCGGCAGTACTTC. Translated: CASSLDRQGVRQYF.